This entry features one T cell receptor (beta chain) sequence. Its antigen is unknown. This specimen comes from a study of glioma-infiltrating T cells. Amplification of TCR alpha and beta CDR3 regions from RNA used iRepertoire nested multiplex PCR. A single record per CDR3 protein comes from TCRdb applying MiXCR to the multiplex PCR reads. The table records around 150,000 distinct CDR3 sequences, roughly two fifths of them present only once. Broader study findings: Above-expected tissue-blood divergence occurred in all gliomas, most in low-grade ones.

The specimen was glioma tissue, nonneoplastic brain tissue, or PBMCs (not recorded which). The clonotype originates from a human donor with low-grade glioma or glioblastoma, undergoing nonglioma brain surgery, or in good health (not recorded which).

DNA of the CDR3: TGTGCCAGCAGCTTAGCGTTCTCCCTATACAATGAGCAGTTCTTC. Encoded protein: CASSLAFSLYNEQFF. The chain carries TRBV7-9 and TRBJ2-1; D remains unclear. CDR1 and CDR2 (germline): SEHNR, FQNEAQ (reference sequence). The CDR3 has 15 amino acids. Trimming took 0 bases from V and 4 from J, leaving 10 bases between them.